The subject of this entry is one TCR beta chain. Its cognate antigen is unknown. The data originate from a study of PD-1 blockade in classical Hodgkin lymphoma. Study at large: Nivolumab dosed at 3 mg/kg went to patients intravenously every 2 weeks.

This CDR3 has 13 amino acids. Germline V gene sequence: CDR1 MDHEN, CDR2 SYDVKM. Deletions cut 5 bases from V and 6 bases from J, with 12 bases between. Sequencing was performed with immunoSEQ multiplex PCR; in TCRdb, only in-frame clones are kept and a portion is missing. The sample lists 90,000 to 100,000 clones; roughly 92% were seen once. Findings of the study overall: Those achieving complete response showed baseline diversity like newly diagnosed patients. In CD4+ cells, TCR diversity went up significantly by C4D1, but in CD8+ cells it did not. Still unresolved is the cause of the repertoire differences, which may be disease activity or prior therapy.

After autologous stem cell transplantation all patients relapsed, and prior brentuximab vedotin exposure differed between cohorts. This sequence originates from a human donor with classical Hodgkin lymphoma. Sequences were derived from peripheral blood mononuclear cells (PBMCs), sampled at baseline. The chain carries TRBV28 and TRBJ2-3, with D possibly matching TRBD1 (6 bases). CDR3 in amino acids: CASSPGAEDTQYF. For the CDR3, the DNA is TGTGCCAGCAGTCCAGGGGCGGAGGATACGCAGTATTTT. Supplemented by reference TRBV28 and TRBJ2-3, the full variable domain reads DVKVTQSSRYLVKRTGEKVFLECVQDMDHENMFWYRQDPGLGLRLIYFSYDVKMKEKGDIPEGYSVSREKKERFSLILESASTNQTSMYLCASSPGAEDTQYFGPGTRLTVL.